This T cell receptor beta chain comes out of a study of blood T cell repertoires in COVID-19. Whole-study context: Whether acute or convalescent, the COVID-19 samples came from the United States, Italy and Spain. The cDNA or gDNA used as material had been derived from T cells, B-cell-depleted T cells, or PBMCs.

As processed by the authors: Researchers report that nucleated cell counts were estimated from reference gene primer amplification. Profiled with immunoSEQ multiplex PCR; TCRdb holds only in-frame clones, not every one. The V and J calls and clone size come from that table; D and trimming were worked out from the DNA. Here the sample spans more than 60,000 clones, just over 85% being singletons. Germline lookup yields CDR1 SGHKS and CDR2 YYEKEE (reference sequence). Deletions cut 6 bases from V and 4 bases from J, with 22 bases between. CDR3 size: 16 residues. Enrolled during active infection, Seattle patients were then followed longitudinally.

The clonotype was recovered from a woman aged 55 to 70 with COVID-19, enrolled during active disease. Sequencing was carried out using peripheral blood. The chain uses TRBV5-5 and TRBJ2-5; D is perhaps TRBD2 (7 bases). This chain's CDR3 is CASTFRGGAGGETQYF. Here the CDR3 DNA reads TGTGCCAGCACTTTTCGAGGGGGGGCTGGTGGAGAGACCCAGTACTTC.